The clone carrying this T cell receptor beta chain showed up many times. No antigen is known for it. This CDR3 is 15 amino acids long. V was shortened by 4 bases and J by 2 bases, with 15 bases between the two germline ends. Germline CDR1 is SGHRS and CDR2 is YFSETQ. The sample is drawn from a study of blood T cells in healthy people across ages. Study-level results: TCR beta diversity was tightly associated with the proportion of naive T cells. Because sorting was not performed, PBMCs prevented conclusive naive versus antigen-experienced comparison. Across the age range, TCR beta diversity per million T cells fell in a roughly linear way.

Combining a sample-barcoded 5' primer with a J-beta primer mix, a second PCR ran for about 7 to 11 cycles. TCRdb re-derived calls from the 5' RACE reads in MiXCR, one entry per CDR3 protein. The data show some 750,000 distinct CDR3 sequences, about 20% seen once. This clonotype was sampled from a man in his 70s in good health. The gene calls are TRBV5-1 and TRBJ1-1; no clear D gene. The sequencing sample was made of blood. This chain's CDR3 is CASSIGSNRNTEAFF. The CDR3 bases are TGCGCCAGCAGCATAGGATCGAACCGTAACACTGAAGCTTTCTTT.